What follows are 25 T cell receptor beta chains derived from one specimen sequenced in a study of blood T cell repertoires in COVID-19. Repertoires were generated with immunoSEQ multiplex PCR, while TCRdb's copy carries only in-frame clones and drops some. This sample carries 91,000 or so clones, approximately 87% of them seen once, and the ten largest clones take 15% to 19%. The sample consisted of peripheral blood. The receptors were gathered from a human donor in a cohort sampled during active COVID-19.

The chain employs TRBV3-1 (or the pseudogene TRBV3-2) and TRBJ1-4; D not resolved. The CDR3 consists of 15 residues. The germline V gene encodes CDR1 LGHDT and CDR2 YNNKEL (reference sequence). V was shortened by 4 bases and J by 5 bases, with 14 bases between the two germline ends. This CDR3 is CASSPDPGGNEKLFF. The CDR3 DNA follows: TGTGCCAGCAGCCCGGACCCCGGAGGGAATGAAAAACTGTTTTTT.

This chain connects TRBV30 to TRBJ2-7; D call uncertain. Trimming removed 3 bases at V and 3 bases at J, with 12 bases between. Germline V CDR1 and CDR2: GTSNPN, SVGIG (reference sequence). CDR3 size: 13 residues. CDR3 coding DNA: TGTGCCTGGAGGTCTCAGTATGGCTACGAGCAGTACTTC. Encoded protein: CAWRSQYGYEQYF.

The V call is TRBV6-5, the J call TRBJ2-2; D ambiguous. CDR1 is MNHEY and CDR2 is SVGAGI in the germline V gene. With 2 bases removed from V and 7 bases from J, the gap between germline ends came to 8 bases. This CDR3 is 13 amino acids long. The CDR3, as DNA: TGTGCCAGCAGTTACGGTGGCAACGGGGAGCTGTTTTTT. Encoded protein: CASSYGGNGELFF.

J is TRBJ1-2 and V is TRBV27; D is ambiguous. Trimming stripped 3 bases from V and 9 bases from J, with 14 bases between. The CDR3 loop spans 13 amino acids. CDR1 is MNHEY and CDR2 is SMNVEV in the germline V gene (reference sequence). The CDR3 spells CASSFSAGISYTF. CDR3 sequence (DNA): TGTGCCAGCAGTTTTTCAGCGGGGATCAGCTACACCTTC.

The chain links TRBV9 to TRBJ1-6; TRBD1 matches 7 bases. V lost 3 bases and J lost 5; bases outside the gene matches: 8. This CDR3 spans 16 amino acids. CDR1 is SGDLS, CDR2 YYNGEE, per germline. This chain's CDR3 is CASSDPRDSNNSPLHF. The CDR3 DNA reads TGTGCCAGCAGCGACCCTAGGGACAGCAATAATTCACCCCTCCACTTT.

The V call is TRBV7-8, the J call TRBJ1-4, with D possibly matching TRBD1 (5 bases). The V gene's germline CDR1 is SGHVS and CDR2 FQNEAQ. The CDR3 spans 14 residues. Trimming shortened V by 5 bases and J by 8 bases, and 15 bases separated the two germline ends. CDR3 DNA: TGTGCCAGCAGCCAACAGTCCCAGGGAGAAAAACTGTTTTTT. As protein: CASSQQSQGEKLFF.

The table lists this clone with a count of one. The chain combines TRBV7-8 with TRBJ2-7; tentatively, D is TRBD2 (6 bases). The germline gives CDR1 SGHVS, CDR2 FQNEAQ. The length of the CDR3 is 15 residues. Trimming took off 1 base at V and 5 bases at J, with 15 bases between the two ends. The CDR3 coding sequence is TGTGCCAGCAGCTTAGGGAGGGTAGGGGCCCACGAGCAGTACTTC. This translates into CASSLGRVGAHEQYF. Full variable domain (remainder filled in from reference TRBV7-8 and TRBJ2-7): GAGVSQSPRYKVAKRGQDVALRCDPISGHVSLFWYQQALGQGPEFLTYFQNEAQLDKSGLPSDRFFAERPEGSVSTLKIQRTQQEDSAVYLCASSLGRVGAHEQYFGPGTRLTVT.

The chain combines TRBV6-1 with TRBJ1-4, with 7 bases fitting TRBD1. Unmatched junction bases numbered 6, after V lost 4 bases and J lost 1 base. Germline-derived CDR1 and CDR2 are MNHNS and SASEGT. This CDR3 is built from 16 residues. CDR3 loop: CASSAGQLITNEKLFF. DNA of the CDR3: TGTGCCAGCAGTGCGGGACAGCTTATAACTAATGAAAAACTGTTTTTT.

The V and J genes are TRBV13 and TRBJ2-7; 7 bases align to TRBD1. The CDR3 spans 14 residues. Losses at the gene ends were 5 bases for V and 4 bases for J; bases not matched to a gene: 8. Looked up from germline, CDR1 is PRHDT and CDR2 is FYEKMQ (reference sequence). The CDR3 DNA is TGTGCCAGCAGCGTCCGGGACAGACTATACGAGCAGTACTTC. Protein sequence: CASSVRDRLYEQYF.

The rearrangement links TRBV18 to TRBJ1-3; 9 bases are a match to TRBD1. This CDR3 region has 15 residues. J gave up 4 bases and V 3 bases, and 4 bases lay outside the gene matches. Germline loops: CDR1 KGHSH, CDR2 LQKENI. CDR3 protein: CASSPGTGRGNTIYF. The CDR3 DNA follows: TGTGCCAGCTCACCCGGGACAGGGAGAGGAAACACCATATATTTT.

The V and J genes are TRBV5-1 and TRBJ2-7, with 9 positions matching TRBD1. V dropped 5 bases and J dropped 3; count of bases not matched to a gene: 9. The germline V gene has CDR1 SGHRS and CDR2 YFSETQ. This CDR3 region has 15 residues. CDR3 DNA sequence: TGCGCCAGCAGTCCTACTCGGACAGGGGTCTACGAGCAGTACTTC. This encodes CASSPTRTGVYEQYF.

The chain uses TRBV6-6 and TRBJ1-2, with 8 bases aligning to TRBD1. The CDR3 loop spans 13 amino acids. V shed 4 bases, J shed 3 bases, and the junction held 1 base outside the gene matches. Germline values: CDR1 MNHNY, CDR2 SVGAGI (reference sequence). CDR3 protein: CASSSGQDYGYTF. The CDR3 DNA sequence: TGTGCCAGCAGTTCGGGACAGGACTATGGCTACACCTTC.

V usage is TRBV19 and J usage is TRBJ2-1, with a tentative D call TRBD2 (5 bases). The germline V and J ends were trimmed by 6 bases and 4 bases, with 13 bases remaining between them. CDR3 length equals 14 residues. From germline, CDR1 is LNHDA and CDR2 SQIVND (reference sequence). Written as DNA, the CDR3 is TGTGCCAGTAGGGACCAACGCGGGTACAATGAGCAGTTCTTC. Its protein product is CASRDQRGYNEQFF. Looking up the rest from reference TRBV19 and TRBJ2-1 gives the full variable domain: DGGITQSPKYLFRKEGQNVTLSCEQNLNHDAMYWYRQDPGQGLRLIYYSQIVNDFQKGDIAEGYSVSREKKESFPLTVTSAQKNPTAFYLCASRDQRGYNEQFFGPGTRLTVL.

The chain recombines TRBV28 with TRBJ1-2; 7 bases fit TRBD1. J gave up 4 bases and V 2 bases, and 7 bases lay outside the gene matches. The CDR3 consists of 15 residues. Germline V gene sequence: CDR1 MDHEN, CDR2 SYDVKM. The CDR3 protein is CASSLRGTVLYGYTF. The CDR3 DNA sequence: TGTGCCAGCAGTTTAAGGGGGACAGTACTCTATGGCTACACCTTC.

This sequence joins TRBV5-1 and TRBJ2-3; 12 bases align to TRBD1. Germline-derived CDR1 and CDR2 are SGHRS and YFSETQ. The trim removed 4 bases at V and 5 bases at J, leaving 5 bases unmatched. This CDR3 has 15 residues. CDR3 in DNA: TGCGCCAGCAGCCCGGGACAGGGGGCGGGAGATACGCAGTATTTT. This encodes CASSPGQGAGDTQYF.

The V and J genes are TRBV15 and TRBJ1-2; unclear D gene. Germline V lookup: CDR1 LNHNV, CDR2 YYDKDF (reference sequence). The CDR3 is 17 amino acids. The V and J ends lost 0 bases and 4 bases respectively, with 18 bases between them. The chain's CDR3 is CATSRDRAAAITYGYTF. CDR3 DNA: TGTGCCACCAGCAGAGATCGCGCGGCGGCGATTACCTATGGCTACACCTTC.

The rearrangement links TRBV15 to TRBJ1-1; D not resolved. CDR3 size: 12 residues. V was trimmed by 3 bases and J by 0 bases, leaving 2 bases between them. CDR1 LNHNV and CDR2 YYDKDF come from the germline V gene (reference sequence). CDR3 loop: CATSSMNTEAFF. The CDR3 coding sequence is TGTGCCACCAGCAGCATGAACACTGAAGCTTTCTTT.

The chain couples TRBV24-1 to TRBJ2-5; tentatively, D is TRBD2 (6 bases). The CDR3 covers 14 residues. Germline lookup yields CDR1 KGHDR and CDR2 SFDVKD. Trimming shortened V by 4 bases and J by 2 bases, and 10 bases separated the two germline ends. CDR3 region: CATSDDGRQETQYF. The CDR3 region has the DNA TGTGCCACCAGTGACGATGGGAGGCAAGAGACCCAGTACTTC.

The V call is TRBV25-1, the J call TRBJ1-6; D remains unclear. This CDR3 contains 13 residues. The V end lost 6 bases, the J end lost 6 bases, and 9 bases lay between the germline ends. Per the germline V gene, CDR1 is MGHDK and CDR2 is SYGVNS. CDR3 protein: CASRPGLNSPLHF. As DNA, the CDR3 is TGTGCCAGCAGGCCGGGTCTTAATTCACCCCTCCACTTT.

This clone came up a few times. The chain employs TRBV5-1 and TRBJ2-5; 9 positions match TRBD1. J lost 4 bases, V lost 4 bases, and 11 bases had no gene match. The germline CDR1 and CDR2 sequences are SGHRS and YFSETQ. CDR3 length: 16 residues. The CDR3, as DNA: TGCGCCAGCAGCGAACGGACAGGGGAGTTGGGAGAGACCCAGTACTTC. Protein product: CASSERTGELGETQYF.

Points on this clone: This may stem from a read error, because a much larger clone lies one nucleotide away. The chain employs TRBV13 and TRBJ2-1, with D hard to call. Germline V gives CDR1 PRHDT, CDR2 FYEKMQ (reference sequence). The CDR3 spans 15 residues. V lost 3 bases and J 3 bases, leaving 12 bases between the germline ends. Here the CDR3 DNA reads TGTGCCAGCAGCTTTTTGACGAACAGCTACAATGAGCAGTTCTTC. This gives the protein CASSFLTNSYNEQFF.

V is TRBV7-2 and J is TRBJ2-1, with 9 bases identical to TRBD2. The CDR3 runs to 19 residues. Unmatched junction bases numbered 18, after V lost 5 bases and J lost 4 bases. Germline V gene lookup returns CDR1 SGHTA and CDR2 FQGNSA. The CDR3 DNA reads TGTGCCAGCAGCCCTTGGGGGGGACTAGCCGACCAAAATTACAATGAGCAGTTCTTC. The encoded protein is CASSPWGGLADQNYNEQFF.

The rearrangement uses TRBV5-1 and TRBJ2-3, with D tentatively TRBD1 (5 bases). The CDR3 has 15 amino acids. Germline CDR1 and CDR2: SGHRS and YFSETQ. Trimming removed 0 bases at V and 2 bases at J, with 10 bases between. The CDR3, as DNA: TGCGCCAGCAGCTTGGGACAGACTTTCACAGATACGCAGTATTTT. Its translation: CASSLGQTFTDTQYF.

The chain couples TRBV6-2 or TRBV6-3 to TRBJ1-5; D is uncertain. The germline CDR1 and CDR2 sequences are MNHEY and SVGEGT. CDR3 length equals 14 residues. Trimming removed 2 bases from V and 3 bases from J, with 8 bases in between. This chain's CDR3 is CASSYLSVNQPQHF. CDR3 DNA: TGTGCCAGCAGTTACCTCTCAGTCAATCAGCCCCAGCATTTT.

The CDR3 sequence is CASSYSETRETQYF. In DNA, the CDR3 is TGTGCCAGCAGTTACTCCGAAACGAGGGAGACCCAGTACTTC. J is TRBJ2-5 and V is TRBV2, with D hard to call. Per the germline V gene, CDR1 is SNHLY and CDR2 is FYNNEI. Trimming took 5 bases from V and 5 from J, leaving 15 bases between them. CDR3 size: 14 residues.